This T cell receptor (beta chain) originates from a study of cytomegalovirus exposure and HLA in healthy donors. Findings and caveats of the study: Researchers reported from a later analysis that most CMV-associated TCR beta chains appeared HLA-restricted. As immune exposure information, only CMV serostatus was available.

Turning to this clone: Antigen specificity is unknown.

60 Vbeta and 13 Jbeta primers were used in PCR. Some clones are missing from TCRdb's copy, which holds only in-frame ones; the method was immunoSEQ multiplex PCR. The sample holds about 130,000 clones; around four fifths are singletons and the top ten take about 4.9%. Germline V gene data show CDR1 as MNHNS and CDR2 as SASEGT. The CDR3 totals 15 residues. Between the trimmed V and J ends, which lost 5 bases and 0 bases, there was a span of 14 bases. Sample: PBMCs. The chain links TRBV6-1 to TRBJ2-7; a weak D match, TRBD1 (6 bases). The TCR originated in a man in his thirties or forties in good health. CDR3 protein: CASSPRQDGSYEQYF. CDR3 DNA sequence: TGTGCCAGCAGTCCTCGACAGGACGGCTCCTACGAGCAGTACTTC.